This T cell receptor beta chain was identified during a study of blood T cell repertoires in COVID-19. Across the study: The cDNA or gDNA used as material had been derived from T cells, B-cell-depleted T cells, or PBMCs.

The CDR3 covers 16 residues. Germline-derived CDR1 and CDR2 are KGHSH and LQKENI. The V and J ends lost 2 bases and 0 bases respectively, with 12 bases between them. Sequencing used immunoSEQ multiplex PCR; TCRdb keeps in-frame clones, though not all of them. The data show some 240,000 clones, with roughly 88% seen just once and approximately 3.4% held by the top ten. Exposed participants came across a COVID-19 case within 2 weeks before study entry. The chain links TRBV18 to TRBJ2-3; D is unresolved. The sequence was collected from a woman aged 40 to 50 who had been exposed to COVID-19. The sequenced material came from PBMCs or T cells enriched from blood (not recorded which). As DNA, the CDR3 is TGTGCCAGCTCACCATTTTTGGCACCCAGCACAGATACGCAGTATTTT. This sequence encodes CASSPFLAPSTDTQYF.